A single sample gave rise to the 29 T cell receptor beta chains below, sequenced in a study of T cell changes during pregnancy in multiple sclerosis. The method was immunoSEQ multiplex PCR; TCRdb's version includes in-frame clones alone and lacks a portion of them. The repertoire consists of about 20,000 clones, with 75% to 90% occurring once and the leading ten covering 15% to 20%. This sample comprised CD8+ T cells from peripheral blood mononuclear cells, obtained after pregnancy. Source of these receptors: a female donor in good health, enrolled as a control in a pregnancy study.

The rearrangement uses TRBV25-1 and TRBJ1-1; D uncertain. From germline, CDR1 is MGHDK and CDR2 SYGVNS. The CDR3 consists of 14 residues. The V end was cut by 3 bases, the J end by 1 base, with 9 bases between. In nucleotides, the CDR3 is TGTGCCAGCAGTGACCTTACTCCGAACACTGAAGCTTTCTTT. Translating it yields CASSDLTPNTEAFF.

The chain joins TRBV9 to TRBJ1-4, with D tentatively TRBD1 (5 bases). There are 14 residues in the CDR3. Germline CDR1 and CDR2: SGDLS and YYNGEE. Trimming pared 0 bases from V and 8 bases from J, leaving 11 bases between. DNA for the CDR3: TGTGCCAGCAGCGTAGCTGGGGGGAACGAAAAACTGTTTTTT. Amino acid sequence: CASSVAGGNEKLFF.

The chain is built from TRBV28 and TRBJ1-5; D gene uncertain. Trimming shortened V by 2 bases and J by 2 bases, and 10 bases separated the two germline ends. The CDR3 has 15 amino acids. Germline CDR1 reads MDHEN; CDR2 reads SYDVKM. The CDR3 region is CASSLARLGNQPQHF. CDR3 nucleotide sequence: TGTGCCAGCAGTTTAGCCCGGCTAGGCAATCAGCCCCAGCATTTT.

V and J are TRBV4-1 and TRBJ2-5; 9 positions agree with TRBD1. Germline CDR1 is MGHRA and CDR2 is YSYEKL. The CDR3 covers 16 residues. V shed 6 bases and J 2 bases; nucleotides not matched to a gene: 10. The CDR3 DNA follows: TGCGCCAGCAGACAGGGGGCAGGGGGGTTACAAGAGACCCAGTACTTC. It specifies CASRQGAGGLQETQYF.

This chain uses TRBV27 with TRBJ2-7; D not resolved. Germline CDR1 reads MNHEY; CDR2 reads SMNVEV (reference sequence). This CDR3 comprises 14 residues. Trimming took 5 bases from V and 7 from J, leaving 18 bases between them. CDR3 bases: TGTGCCAGCAGTAGTCCGGGTGTTTTAAGAGAGCAGTACTTC. It codes for CASSSPGVLREQYF.

The rearrangement links TRBV7-2 to TRBJ2-3; D may be TRBD2 (6 bases). V was clipped by 5 bases and J by 8 bases, with 17 bases between them. Germline CDR1 is SGHTA and CDR2 is FQGNSA. There are 14 residues in the CDR3. The CDR3 region is CASSPFGGISTQYF. The CDR3 coding sequence is TGTGCCAGCAGCCCCTTTGGCGGGATTAGTACGCAGTATTTT.

CDR3 sequence reads: CATSPARGGGYEQYF. The CDR3 DNA follows: TGTGCCACCAGCCCCGCGCGGGGCGGGGGCTACGAGCAGTACTTC. The chain combines TRBV15 with TRBJ2-7; 7 bases are shared with TRBD2. The V gene end was trimmed by 5 bases and the J gene end by 3 bases; junction bases not matched to a gene: 10. The CDR3 is made up of 15 amino acids. Germline V lookup: CDR1 LNHNV, CDR2 YYDKDF (reference sequence).

The CDR3 coding sequence is TGTGCCAGCAGGGACAGGGGGCCTTTCAACGAGCAGTACTTC. Protein: CASRDRGPFNEQYF. The genes are TRBV6-5 and TRBJ2-7; 11 bases match TRBD1. V lost 6 bases and J lost 5; bases outside the gene matches: 6. Germline V gene lookup returns CDR1 MNHEY and CDR2 SVGAGI. This CDR3 contains 14 residues.

V is TRBV11-2 and J is TRBJ2-1; 8 bases agree with TRBD2. Germline V lookup: CDR1 SGHAT, CDR2 FQNNGV. This CDR3 region has 15 residues. V lost 5 bases and J lost 4; bases outside the gene matches: 7. CDR3 sequence: CASSLLAGQYNEQFF. DNA of the CDR3: TGTGCCAGCAGCCTATTAGCGGGACAATACAATGAGCAGTTCTTC.

J is TRBJ2-2 and V is TRBV6-4, with D perhaps TRBD1 (5 bases). CDR3 size: 14 residues. V lost 5 bases and J lost 3, with 10 bases in between. Germline values: CDR1 MRHNA, CDR2 SNTAGT. The CDR3 sequence is CASSFRVDTGELFF. The CDR3 coding sequence is TGTGCCAGCAGTTTCAGGGTCGACACCGGGGAGCTGTTTTTT.

The chain joins TRBV19 to TRBJ1-2; 7 nucleotides align to TRBD1. V lost 2 bases and J lost 1; bases outside the gene matches: 7. The CDR3 sequence is 16 residues long. From germline, CDR1 is LNHDA and CDR2 SQIVND (reference sequence). The CDR3 is CASSIPPGQNNYGYTF. The CDR3 DNA reads TGTGCCAGTAGTATACCCCCGGGACAGAATAACTATGGCTACACCTTC. The whole variable domain, remainder taken from reference TRBV19 and TRBJ1-2, is DGGITQSPKYLFRKEGQNVTLSCEQNLNHDAMYWYRQDPGQGLRLIYYSQIVNDFQKGDIAEGYSVSREKKESFPLTVTSAQKNPTAFYLCASSIPPGQNNYGYTFGSGTRLTVV.

The chain joins TRBV4-3 to TRBJ2-5; TRBD1 matches at 7 bases. With the DNA end fitting TRBJ2-7 better, the J assignment may be wrong. From germline, CDR1 is LGHNA and CDR2 YSLEER. The CDR3 has 15 residues. The CDR3 DNA sequence: TGCGCCAGCAGCCAAACGACAGGGAAAGACTACGAGCAGTACTTC. As protein: CASSQTTGKDYEQYF.

The CDR3 here is CASSSTLPGTSVLETQYF. The CDR3 DNA sequence: TGTGCCAGCAGCTCTACTTTACCCGGGACTAGCGTTCTAGAGACCCAGTACTTC. The chain joins TRBV7-9 to TRBJ2-5; 10 bases are a match to TRBD2. CDR1 and CDR2 (germline): SEHNR, FQNEAQ (reference sequence). V lost 4 bases to trimming and J lost 4 bases; unmatched junction nucleotides: 15. There are 18 residues in the CDR3. Based on the CDR3 plus reference TRBV7-9 and TRBJ2-5, the full variable domain is DTGVSQNPRHKITKRGQNVTFRCDPISEHNRLYWYRQTLGQGPEFLTYFQNEAQLEKSRLLSDRFSAERPKGSFSTLEIQRTEQGDSAMYLCASSSTLPGTSVLETQYFGPGTRLLVL.

In its sample, this clone was seen a few times. The J gene is TRBJ1-5, the V gene TRBV19, with 7 positions matching TRBD1. V was clipped by 7 bases and J by 4 bases; unmatched bases: 10. Germline CDR1 LNHDA, CDR2 SQIVND (reference sequence). This CDR3 region has 15 residues. The CDR3 DNA sequence: TGTGCCAGTACCCAAAGCAGGGGGAAAAATCAGCCCCAGCATTTT. This codes for CASTQSRGKNQPQHF.

A word on this clone: Distinct nucleotide sequences in the sample also encode this CDR3. CDR3 region: CASSYFDRGGGYTF. The CDR3 DNA reads as TGTGCCAGCAGTTACTTCGACAGGGGCGGTGGCTACACCTTC. The V and J genes are TRBV6-5 and TRBJ1-2, with 8 bases matching TRBD1. The CDR3 spans 14 residues. V shed 1 base, J shed 7 bases, and the junction held 5 bases outside the gene matches. Germline assignment: CDR1 MNHEY and CDR2 SVGAGI.

J is TRBJ2-2 and V is TRBV7-2, with a tentative D call TRBD1 (5 bases). Germline assignment: CDR1 SGHTA and CDR2 FQGNSA. The CDR3 runs 13 residues. V lost 3 bases, J lost 4 bases, and 6 bases lay in between. In nucleotides, the CDR3 is TGTGCCAGCAGCTTTGGGGCCACCGGGGAGCTGTTTTTT. This codes for CASSFGATGELFF.

The chain links TRBV13 to TRBJ2-3, with TRBD2 as a possible D gene (6 bases). Germline CDR1 and CDR2: PRHDT and FYEKMQ (reference sequence). This CDR3 comprises 15 residues. The V gene lost 4 bases and the J gene lost 6 bases, with 17 bases spanning the gap. CDR3 region: CASSSSSVRGDTQYF. Written as DNA, the CDR3 is TGTGCCAGCAGCTCATCTAGCGTCCGGGGGGATACGCAGTATTTT.

The CDR3 bases are TGCAGCGTGCCGTCAGGGTCCGGGGAGCTGTTTTTT. Amino acid sequence: CSVPSGSGELFF. J is TRBJ2-2 and V is TRBV29-1; a weak D match, TRBD1 (5 bases). Trimming removed 6 bases at V and 6 bases at J, with 11 bases between. CDR1 and CDR2 from the germline V gene are SQVTM and ANQGSEA. The CDR3 totals 12 residues.

The CDR3 DNA is TGTGCCAGTATAAAGGGGGAGGGCACTGAAGCTTTCTTT. This codes for CASIKGEGTEAFF. This chain joins TRBV19 and TRBJ1-1; TRBD1 might be the D (6 bases). The germline V gene encodes CDR1 LNHDA and CDR2 SQIVND (reference sequence). The CDR3 length is 13 residues. V lost 7 bases and J 4 bases, leaving 13 bases between the germline ends.

The V call is TRBV27, the J call TRBJ1-1; no definite D call. Trimming stripped 2 bases from V and 3 bases from J, with 7 bases between. The CDR3 runs to 13 residues. CDR1 and CDR2 from the germline V gene are MNHEY and SMNVEV (reference sequence). CDR3 nucleotides: TGTGCCAGCAGTTTAAGTAGCTACACTGAAGCTTTCTTT. Its translation is CASSLSSYTEAFF.

The rearrangement uses TRBV28 and TRBJ1-2; no definite D call. The CDR3 extends over 12 amino acids. Germline loops: CDR1 MDHEN, CDR2 SYDVKM. Trimming cost V 7 bases and J 4 bases, with 10 bases left between them. The CDR3: CASTVGSYGYTF. Here the CDR3 DNA reads TGTGCCAGCACCGTCGGGTCCTATGGCTACACCTTC.

The chain has TRBV7-6 and TRBJ2-2, with 10 bases matching TRBD1. Germline V gene sequence: CDR1 SGHVS, CDR2 FNYEAQ. J lost 3 bases, V lost 7 bases, and 8 bases had no gene match. The CDR3 consists of 16 residues. The chain's CDR3 is CASTLYGTGDTGELFF. The CDR3 DNA sequence: TGTGCCAGCACCCTTTATGGGACAGGGGACACCGGGGAGCTGTTTTTT.

The genes are TRBV29-1 and TRBJ2-1, with D unclear. CDR3 size: 12 residues. Germline V gene lookup returns CDR1 SQVTM and CDR2 ANQGSEA. The ends were cut back, 3 bases at V and 4 bases at J, with 7 bases in the middle. The DNA for the CDR3 is TGCAGCGTTGAGGCAGTGTACAATGAGCAGTTCTTC. Translating it yields CSVEAVYNEQFF.

This chain connects TRBV9 to TRBJ1-1; 10 bases line up with TRBD1. The CDR3 is 16 residues long. CDR1 is SGDLS, CDR2 YYNGEE, per germline. J lost 4 bases, V lost 3 bases, and 9 bases had no gene match. CDR3 amino acids: CASSATTGGSATEAFF. The CDR3 DNA follows: TGTGCCAGCAGCGCCACGACAGGGGGCAGCGCCACTGAAGCTTTCTTT.

The gene calls are TRBV5-4 and TRBJ1-1, with D maybe TRBD1 (6 bases). Germline V CDR1 and CDR2: SGHNT, YYREEE (reference sequence). CDR3 length: 12 residues. Trimming cost V 1 base and J 7 bases, with 8 bases left between them. The CDR3: CASSLTGHEAFF. Here the CDR3 DNA reads TGTGCCAGCAGCTTGACGGGACATGAAGCTTTCTTT.

The chain couples TRBV29-1 to TRBJ2-1, with D possibly matching TRBD2 (5 bases). This CDR3 region has 13 residues. The germline CDR1 and CDR2 sequences are SQVTM and ANQGSEA. V lost 3 bases to trimming and J lost 5 bases, with 11 bases between them. The CDR3 is CSVDGSNHNEQFF. The CDR3 coding sequence is TGCAGCGTTGATGGGAGCAACCACAATGAGCAGTTCTTC.

This rearrangement joins TRBV19 to TRBJ1-1, with a tentative D call TRBD1 (5 bases). V shed 8 bases and J shed 8 bases, with 24 bases lying between them. The length of the CDR3 is 15 residues. Germline CDR1 reads LNHDA; CDR2 reads SQIVND (reference sequence). The CDR3 nucleotides are TGTGCCAGTTCCAAGCAGCGTATAACAGGAGACGAAGCTTTCTTT. Protein: CASSKQRITGDEAFF.

The chain employs TRBV5-1 and TRBJ2-5; 9 positions agree with TRBD2. J lost 4 bases, V lost 0 bases, and 4 bases had no gene match. CDR1 and CDR2 (germline): SGHRS, YFSETQ. This CDR3 contains 15 residues. The chain's CDR3 is CASSLELAGPETQYF. In DNA, the CDR3 is TGCGCCAGCAGCTTGGAGCTAGCGGGACCAGAGACCCAGTACTTC. Combining the CDR3 with reference TRBV5-1 and TRBJ2-5 gives the whole variable domain KAGVTQTPRYLIKTRGQQVTLSCSPISGHRSVSWYQQTPGQGLQFLFEYFSETQRNKGNFPGRFSGRQFSNSRSEMNVSTLELGDSALYLCASSLELAGPETQYFGPGTRLLVL.

The chain carries TRBV7-2 and TRBJ1-2, with D unresolved. CDR1 is SGHTA, CDR2 FQGNSA, per germline. The CDR3 spans 15 residues. Trimming removed 1 base at V and 4 bases at J, with 13 bases between. DNA for the CDR3: TGTGCCAGCAGCTTAGGCGGGCCTTTTGGCTATGGCTACACCTTC. Its protein is CASSLGGPFGYGYTF.